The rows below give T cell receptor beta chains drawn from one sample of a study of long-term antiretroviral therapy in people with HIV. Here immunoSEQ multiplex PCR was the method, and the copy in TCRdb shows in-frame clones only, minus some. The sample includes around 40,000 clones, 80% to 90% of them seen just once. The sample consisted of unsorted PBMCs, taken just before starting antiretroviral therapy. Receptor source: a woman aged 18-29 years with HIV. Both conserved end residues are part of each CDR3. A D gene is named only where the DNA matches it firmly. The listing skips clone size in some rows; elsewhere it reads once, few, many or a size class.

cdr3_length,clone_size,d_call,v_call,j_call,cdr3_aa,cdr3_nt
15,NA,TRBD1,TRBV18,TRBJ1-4,CASSSGQVVGEKLFF,TGTGCCAGCTCATCCGGACAGGTAGTCGGTGAAAAACTGTTTTTT
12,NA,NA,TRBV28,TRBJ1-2,CASNVGFYGYTF,TGTGCCAGCAATGTGGGTTTCTATGGCTACACCTTC
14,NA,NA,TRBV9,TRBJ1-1,CASSVGGKGTEAFF,TGTGCCAGCAGCGTCGGGGGGAAAGGCACTGAAGCTTTCTTT
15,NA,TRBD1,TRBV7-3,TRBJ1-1,CASSFDRGRGTEAFF,TGTGCCAGCAGCTTCGACAGGGGTCGAGGGACTGAAGCTTTCTTT
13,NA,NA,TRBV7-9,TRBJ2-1,CALPRSSYNEQFF,TGTGCACTTCCCCGGAGCTCCTACAATGAGCAGTTCTTC
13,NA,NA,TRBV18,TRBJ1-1,CASSPTGLAEAFF,TGTGCCAGCTCACCGACGGGTCTCGCTGAAGCTTTCTTT
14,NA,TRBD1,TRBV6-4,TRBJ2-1,CASSQGTEYNEQFF,TGTGCCAGCAGTCAAGGGACAGAATACAATGAGCAGTTCTTC
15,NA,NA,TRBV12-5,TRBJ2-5,CASGLILTVSGAQYF,TGTGCTAGTGGTTTGATACTGACAGTCTCAGGGGCCCAGTACTTC
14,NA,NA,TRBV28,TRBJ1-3,CASSLAVSGNTIYF,TGTGCCAGCAGTTTGGCGGTCTCTGGAAACACCATATATTTT
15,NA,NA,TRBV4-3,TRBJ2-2,CASSQDRFRSGELFF,TGCGCCAGCAGCCAAGATAGGTTTAGGAGTGGGGAGCTGTTTTTT
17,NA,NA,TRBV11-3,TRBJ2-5,CASSLGQGSQYQETQYF,TGTGCCAGCAGCTTAGGGCAGGGATCACAGTACCAAGAGACCCAGTACTTC
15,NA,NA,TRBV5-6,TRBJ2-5,CASSADGTAQETQYF,TGTGCCAGCAGCGCTGACGGGACGGCACAAGAGACCCAGTACTTC
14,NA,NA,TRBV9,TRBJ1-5,CASSEKSDARPQHF,TGTGCCAGCAGCGAAAAATCGGACGCTAGGCCCCAGCATTTT
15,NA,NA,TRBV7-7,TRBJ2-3,CASSLAAGTTDTQYF,TGTGCTAGCAGCTTAGCAGCAGGGACCACAGATACGCAGTATTTT
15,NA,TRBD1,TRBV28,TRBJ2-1,CASSLGQGAQDEQFF,TGTGCCAGCAGTCTGGGACAGGGGGCCCAGGATGAGCAGTTCTTC
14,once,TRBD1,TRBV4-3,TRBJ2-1,CASSQGQGLLRQFF,TGCGCCAGCAGCCAGGGACAGGGTTTGCTGCGGCAGTTCTTC